These 11 T cell receptor beta chains were sequenced from one sample in a study of blood T cells in healthy people across ages. PCR was performed a second time for roughly 7 to 11 cycles using a sample-barcoded 5' primer and a J-beta primer mix. TCRdb ran MiXCR on the 5' RACE reads and lists one entry per CDR3 protein. The sample consists of about 1.4 million distinct CDR3 sequences, approximately 59% of them appearing once. Sequencing was done on a sample of blood. Source of these receptors: a man younger than 30 in good health.

The chain joins TRBV4-3 to TRBJ2-4; possible D gene TRBD2, 6 bases. Per the germline V gene, CDR1 is LGHNA and CDR2 is YSLEER. The V gene lost 2 bases and the J gene lost 1 base, with 9 bases spanning the gap. CDR3 length: 15 residues. Here the CDR3 DNA reads TGCGCCAGCAGCCAATGGGGGAGGGCCAAAAACATTCAGTACTTC. Translation gives CASSQWGRAKNIQYF.

This clonotype was seen a few times. The chain couples TRBV29-1 to TRBJ2-3; D gene ambiguous. Germline loops: CDR1 SQVTM, CDR2 ANQGSEA. The CDR3 sequence is 12 residues long. Trimming took off 8 bases at V and 1 base at J, with 10 bases between the two ends. The CDR3 nucleotides read TGCAGCTGTATTTCGGGCACAGATACGCAGTATTTT. Translated, it gives CSCISGTDTQYF.

The CDR3 DNA sequence: TGCGCCAGCGTCGGCCCTACCACGGGCGGGGAGCTGTTTTTT. This encodes CASVGPTTGGELFF. The chain joins TRBV5-1 to TRBJ2-2; D unresolved. The CDR3 runs to 14 residues. V lost 7 bases, J lost 7 bases, and 17 bases lay in between. Germline V gene data show CDR1 as SGHRS and CDR2 as YFSETQ.

The chain combines TRBV29-1 with TRBJ2-7, with 10 bases identical to TRBD1. From germline, CDR1 is SQVTM and CDR2 ANQGSEA. This CDR3 has 14 residues. V lost 4 bases, J lost 3 bases, and 6 bases stayed unmatched. The CDR3 here is CSVVRDRGSYEQYF. The CDR3 region has the DNA TGCAGCGTTGTCCGGGACAGGGGCAGCTACGAGCAGTACTTC.

The gene calls are TRBV28 and TRBJ2-3; the match to TRBD2 covers 14 bases. J lost 5 bases, V lost 6 bases, and 16 bases had no gene match. Germline V gene data show CDR1 as MDHEN and CDR2 as SYDVKM. This CDR3 spans 19 amino acids. CDR3 in amino acids: CASSPGLAGGPPQGDTQYF. The CDR3 bases are TGTGCCAGCAGCCCTGGACTAGCGGGGGGACCACCGCAGGGAGATACGCAGTATTTT.

The V and J genes are TRBV9 and TRBJ2-1, with D possibly matching TRBD2 (6 bases). The germline V and J ends were trimmed by 3 bases and 0 bases, with 13 bases remaining between them. The CDR3 consists of 16 residues. Looked up from germline, CDR1 is SGDLS and CDR2 is YYNGEE. The CDR3 DNA is TGTGCCAGCAGCGCCCGTAGCGGTAGCTCCTACAATGAGCAGTTCTTC. This translates into CASSARSGSSYNEQFF.

This clonotype was detected only a few times. The chain recombines TRBV29-1 with TRBJ2-3; 8 nucleotides match TRBD2. The V segment lost 8 bases and the J segment 2 bases; nucleotides outside the gene matches: 18. This CDR3 has 17 amino acids. From germline, CDR1 is SQVTM and CDR2 ANQGSEA. The CDR3 loop is CSHKGPLSGGATDTQYF. The DNA for the CDR3 is TGCAGCCACAAGGGGCCGCTAAGCGGGGGCGCCACAGATACGCAGTATTTT.

The chain links TRBV27 to TRBJ1-6, with 7 bases aligning to TRBD1. The CDR3 is made up of 16 amino acids. V lost 3 bases and J lost 8; bases outside the gene matches: 10. Per the germline V gene, CDR1 is MNHEY and CDR2 is SMNVEV (reference sequence). The CDR3 region is CASSFGWGQGDSPLHF. The CDR3 coding sequence is TGTGCCAGCAGTTTCGGGTGGGGGCAGGGGGATTCACCCCTCCACTTT.

The chain has TRBV4-1 and TRBJ1-2, with D perhaps matching TRBD1 (5 bases). This CDR3 region has 16 residues. CDR1 is MGHRA and CDR2 is YSYEKL in the germline V gene. Trimming pared 0 bases from V and 2 bases from J, leaving 13 bases between. The chain's CDR3 is CASSQDPRDGNYGYTF. CDR3 sequence (DNA): TGCGCCAGCAGCCAAGACCCGCGGGACGGAAACTATGGCTACACCTTC.

The rearrangement links TRBV7-7 to TRBJ2-1; 8 bases are a match to TRBD2. V shed 5 bases and J 8 bases; nucleotides not matched to a gene: 11. This CDR3 is built from 15 residues. Germline assignment: CDR1 SSHAT and CDR2 FNYEAQ (reference sequence). The DNA for the CDR3 is TGTGCCAGCAGCCGCTACGGGAGGGCCGGGGATGAGCAGTTCTTC. Its protein is CASSRYGRAGDEQFF.

This clonotype was seen a few times. The chain combines TRBV15 with TRBJ2-1, with D maybe TRBD1 (6 bases). CDR1 and CDR2 from the germline V gene are LNHNV and YYDKDF (reference sequence). The CDR3 is made up of 13 amino acids. V dropped 4 bases and J dropped 14 bases, with 18 bases sitting between them. The CDR3 reads CATSTDKGVQEFF. The CDR3 region has the DNA TGTGCCACCAGCACGGACAAGGGGGTCCAGGAGTTCTTC.